This T cell receptor beta chain derives from a study of OX40 agonist ivuxolimab in advanced cancers. Study observations and caveats: Partial responders treated at 0.1-3.0 mg/kg exhibited clonal expansion among the lowest measured. The study found that CD8+ T cells averaged more expanded clones than CD4+. The CD4+ and CD8+ T cells in the blood had expanded clonally by week 6 at 0.1 to 3.0 mg/kg.

The germline CDR1 and CDR2 sequences are SGHTS and YDEGEE. The CDR3 covers 13 residues. J was trimmed by 8 bases and V by 8 bases; bases with no gene match: 8. Notes on this clone: Its specificity is not known.

Sequenced by immunoSEQ multiplex PCR; TCRdb stores in-frame clones only, minus some. The sample yields over 65,000 clones, roughly 82% seen once. This chain uses TRBV5-8 with TRBJ2-2, with 8 bases fitting TRBD1. The specimen was CD4+ or CD8+ T cells sorted from blood, collected in a trial of the OX40 agonist ivuxolimab. The receptor's source is an adult with an advanced solid tumor such as melanoma, head and neck, liver or kidney cancer. The CDR3 DNA follows: TGTGCCAGGATGGACAGGGTCAGTGGGGAGCTGTTTTTT. Its translation: CARMDRVSGELFF.